The source of this T cell receptor (beta chain) is a study of blood T cells in healthy people across ages. The study, taken as a whole, reports: Getting older went along with TCR beta diversity per million T cells dropping roughly linearly.

For the second PCR, which ran for about 7 to 11 cycles, a sample-barcoded 5' primer and a J-beta primer mix were used. TCRdb itself ran the 5' RACE reads through MiXCR, one entry per CDR3 protein. Among about a million distinct CDR3 sequences listed, around two fifths were seen once. Ten milliliters of peripheral blood were drawn from each donor. Only a few counts were recorded for this clonotype. No antigen is known for it. Sequenced: blood. The source of this sequence is a man aged 18-30 years in good health.

The CDR3 sequence is CASSLHVTQYF. The CDR3 coding sequence is TGTGCCAGCAGTTTACATGTGACCCAGTACTTC. The genes are TRBV27 and TRBJ2-7; D uncertain. The J call may be wrong; the DNA end is better matched by TRBJ2-5. Germline V gives CDR1 MNHEY, CDR2 SMNVEV (reference sequence). The CDR3 loop spans 11 amino acids.